The 9 T cell receptor beta chains below were found in one sample sequenced in a study of blood T cell repertoires in COVID-19. Produced via immunoSEQ multiplex PCR; TCRdb's table is partial and in-frame only. Seen here are 80,000 to 130,000 clones, approximately 91% observed once, and the top ten hold around 6%. What was sequenced was peripheral blood. The receptors were gathered from a woman between 55 and 75 years old with acute or convalescent COVID-19.

The chain uses TRBV7-8 and TRBJ1-2; the match to TRBD1 covers 7 bases. From germline, CDR1 is SGHVS and CDR2 FQNEAQ. Unmatched junction bases numbered 14, after V lost 5 bases and J lost 8 bases. The CDR3 length is 15 residues. The CDR3 sequence: CASSARTGPSRGYTF. The DNA of the CDR3 is TGTGCCAGCAGCGCCCGGACAGGCCCCTCTCGCGGCTACACCTTC.

The J gene is TRBJ2-1, the V gene TRBV9; TRBD1 aligns across 8 bases. Germline CDR1 is SGDLS and CDR2 is YYNGEE. The CDR3 is made up of 15 amino acids. With V trimmed by 3 bases and J by 2 bases, 4 bases remained unmatched. CDR3 loop: CASSAKTGAYNEQFF. DNA of the CDR3: TGTGCCAGCAGCGCCAAGACAGGGGCCTACAATGAGCAGTTCTTC.

The chain is built from TRBV19 and TRBJ2-7; a weak D match, TRBD2 (6 bases). V shed 4 bases and J shed 3 bases, with 13 bases lying between them. CDR3 size: 14 residues. From germline, CDR1 is LNHDA and CDR2 SQIVND (reference sequence). CDR3 coding DNA: TGTGCCAGTAGTAACATGGGGACTGGCTACGAGCAGTACTTC. The encoded protein is CASSNMGTGYEQYF.

The chain employs TRBV28 and TRBJ2-7; 7 bases align to TRBD1. The CDR3 totals 16 residues. Trimming at V came to 8 bases and at J to 1 base, leaving 14 bases not matched to a gene. The germline V gene encodes CDR1 MDHEN and CDR2 SYDVKM. This CDR3 is CASPVPIGTASYEQYF. CDR3 DNA sequence: TGTGCCAGCCCCGTCCCGATCGGGACAGCGTCCTACGAGCAGTACTTC. The full variable domain, completed using reference TRBV28 and TRBJ2-7, is DVKVTQSSRYLVKRTGEKVFLECVQDMDHENMFWYRQDPGLGLRLIYFSYDVKMKEKGDIPEGYSVSREKKERFSLILESASTNQTSMYLCASPVPIGTASYEQYFGPGTRLTVT.

The rearrangement links TRBV6-6 to TRBJ1-5; D is unclear. Germline-derived CDR1 and CDR2 are MNHNY and SVGAGI (reference sequence). The V end was cut by 5 bases, the J end by 3 bases, with 8 bases between. This CDR3 contains 13 residues. CDR3 sequence reads: CASSRGPNQPQHF. The CDR3, as DNA: TGTGCCAGCAGTCGAGGGCCCAATCAGCCCCAGCATTTT.

The chain joins TRBV11-2 to TRBJ1-3, with D tentatively TRBD1 (6 bases). This CDR3 spans 14 amino acids. Trimming took 3 bases from V and 4 from J, leaving 10 bases between them. CDR1 and CDR2 from the germline V gene are SGHAT and FQNNGV. CDR3 region: CASSFQGRGNTIYF. CDR3 DNA sequence: TGTGCCAGCAGCTTCCAGGGGCGGGGAAACACCATATATTTT.

The CDR3 DNA sequence: TGTGCCAGCAGTGTCGGAGAGGCAGAGACCCAGTACTTC. It is translated as CASSVGEAETQYF. The chain links TRBV2 to TRBJ2-5; D uncertain. The CDR3 runs to 13 residues. Between the trimmed V and J ends, which lost 4 bases and 4 bases, there was a span of 10 bases. Germline CDR1 SNHLY, CDR2 FYNNEI.

This clone has more than one count but fewer than ten. The rearrangement links TRBV30 to TRBJ2-7; a weak D match, TRBD1 (6 bases). Per the germline V gene, CDR1 is GTSNPN and CDR2 is SVGIG (reference sequence). V was pared by 2 bases and J by 4 bases, with 9 bases between. The length of the CDR3 is 12 residues. The DNA for the CDR3 is TGTGCCTGGAGTCCAGGGGTATACGAGCAGTACTTC. Translating it yields CAWSPGVYEQYF.

The chain employs TRBV27 and TRBJ1-2, with TRBD1 matching over 9 bases. CDR1 is MNHEY and CDR2 is SMNVEV in the germline V gene (reference sequence). V was clipped by 6 bases and J by 8 bases; unmatched bases: 7. CDR3 size: 13 residues. For the CDR3, the DNA is TGTGCCAGCAGAAACAGGGGGCTGAGGGGCTACACCTTC. Its protein is CASRNRGLRGYTF.